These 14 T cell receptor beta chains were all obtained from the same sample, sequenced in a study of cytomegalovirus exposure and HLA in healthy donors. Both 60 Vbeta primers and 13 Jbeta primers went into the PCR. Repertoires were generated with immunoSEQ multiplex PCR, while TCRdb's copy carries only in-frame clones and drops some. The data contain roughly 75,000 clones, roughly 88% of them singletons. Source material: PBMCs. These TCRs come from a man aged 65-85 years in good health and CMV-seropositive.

Written as DNA, the CDR3 is TGTGCCAGCAGCTTGGCCCCTAGCGGGGGGACAGATACGCAGTATTTT. It specifies CASSLAPSGGTDTQYF. The J gene is TRBJ2-3, the V gene TRBV5-4; 11 bases are shared with TRBD2. This CDR3 spans 16 amino acids. Germline CDR1 is SGHNT and CDR2 is YYREEE (reference sequence). The V gene end was trimmed by 0 bases and the J gene end by 3 bases; junction bases not matched to a gene: 3.

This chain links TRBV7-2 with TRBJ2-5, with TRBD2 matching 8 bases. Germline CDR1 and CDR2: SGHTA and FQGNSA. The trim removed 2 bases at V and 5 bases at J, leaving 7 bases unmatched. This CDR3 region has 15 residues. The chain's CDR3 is CASSLNGGAGETQYF. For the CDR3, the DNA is TGTGCCAGCAGCTTAAACGGGGGGGCCGGGGAGACCCAGTACTTC.

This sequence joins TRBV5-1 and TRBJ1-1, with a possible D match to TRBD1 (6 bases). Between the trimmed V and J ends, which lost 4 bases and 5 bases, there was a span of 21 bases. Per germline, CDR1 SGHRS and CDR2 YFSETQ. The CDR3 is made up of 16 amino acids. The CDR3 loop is CASSPGRRTEGTEAFF. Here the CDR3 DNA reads TGCGCCAGCAGCCCTGGTAGGAGGACAGAAGGGACTGAAGCTTTCTTT.

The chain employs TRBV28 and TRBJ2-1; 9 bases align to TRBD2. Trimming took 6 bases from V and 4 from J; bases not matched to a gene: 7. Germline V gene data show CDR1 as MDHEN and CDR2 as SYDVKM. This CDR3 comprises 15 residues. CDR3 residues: CASRLPAGGYNEQFF. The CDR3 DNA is TGTGCCAGCAGACTCCCAGCGGGGGGATACAATGAGCAGTTCTTC.

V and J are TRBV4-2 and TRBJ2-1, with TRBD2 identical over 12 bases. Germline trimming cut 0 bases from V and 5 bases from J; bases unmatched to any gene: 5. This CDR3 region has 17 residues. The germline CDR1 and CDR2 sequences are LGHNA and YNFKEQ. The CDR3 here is CASSQEVLAGGNNEQFF. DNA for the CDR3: TGTGCCAGCAGCCAAGAAGTACTAGCGGGAGGAAACAATGAGCAGTTCTTC.

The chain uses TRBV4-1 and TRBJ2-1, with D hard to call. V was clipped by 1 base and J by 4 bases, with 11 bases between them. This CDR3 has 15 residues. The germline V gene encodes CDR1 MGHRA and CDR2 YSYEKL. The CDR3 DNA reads TGCGCCAGCAGCCAAGGTGAACAGTGGTACAATGAGCAGTTCTTC. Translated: CASSQGEQWYNEQFF.

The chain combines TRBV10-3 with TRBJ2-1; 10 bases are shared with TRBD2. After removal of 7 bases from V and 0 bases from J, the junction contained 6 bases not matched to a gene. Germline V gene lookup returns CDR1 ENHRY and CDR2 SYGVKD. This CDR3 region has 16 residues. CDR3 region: CAITGLADSSYNEQFF. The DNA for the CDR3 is TGTGCCATCACCGGACTAGCGGATAGCTCCTACAATGAGCAGTTCTTC.

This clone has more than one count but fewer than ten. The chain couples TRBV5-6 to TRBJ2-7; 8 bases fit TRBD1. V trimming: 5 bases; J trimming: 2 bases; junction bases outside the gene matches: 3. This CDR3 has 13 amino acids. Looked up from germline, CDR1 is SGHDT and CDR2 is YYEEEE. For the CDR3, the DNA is TGTGCCAGCAGGGGACAGGCTACCTACGAGCAGTACTTC. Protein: CASRGQATYEQYF. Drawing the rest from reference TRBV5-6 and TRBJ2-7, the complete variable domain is DAGVTQSPTHLIKTRGQQVTLRCSPKSGHDTVSWYQQALGQGPQFIFQYYEEEERQRGNFPDRFSGHQFPNYSSELNVNALLLGDSALYLCASRGQATYEQYFGPGTRLTVT.

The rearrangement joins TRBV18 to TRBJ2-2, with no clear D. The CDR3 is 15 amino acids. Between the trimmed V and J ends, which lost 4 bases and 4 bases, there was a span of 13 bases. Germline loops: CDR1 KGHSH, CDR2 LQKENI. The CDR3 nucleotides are TGTGCCAGCTCACTCATCCCCTCCGGCACCGGGGAGCTGTTTTTT. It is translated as CASSLIPSGTGELFF.

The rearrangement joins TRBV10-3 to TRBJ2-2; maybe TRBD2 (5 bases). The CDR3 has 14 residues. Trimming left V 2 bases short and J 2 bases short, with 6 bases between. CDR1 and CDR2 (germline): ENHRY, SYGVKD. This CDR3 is CAISEDYNTGELFF. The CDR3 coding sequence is TGTGCCATCAGTGAGGACTATAACACCGGGGAGCTGTTTTTT.

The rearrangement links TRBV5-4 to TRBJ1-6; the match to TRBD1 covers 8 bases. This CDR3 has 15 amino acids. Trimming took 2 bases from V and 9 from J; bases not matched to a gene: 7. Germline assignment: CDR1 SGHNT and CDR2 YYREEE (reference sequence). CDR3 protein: CASSFIGTGGSPLHF. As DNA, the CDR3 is TGTGCCAGCAGCTTCATTGGGACAGGCGGTTCACCCCTCCACTTT.

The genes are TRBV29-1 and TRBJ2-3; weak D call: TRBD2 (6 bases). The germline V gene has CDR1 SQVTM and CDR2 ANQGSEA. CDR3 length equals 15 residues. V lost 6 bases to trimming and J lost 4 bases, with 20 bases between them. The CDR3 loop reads CSVRPGESRPDTQYF. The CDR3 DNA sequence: TGCAGCGTCCGACCGGGGGAATCCCGGCCAGATACGCAGTATTTT.

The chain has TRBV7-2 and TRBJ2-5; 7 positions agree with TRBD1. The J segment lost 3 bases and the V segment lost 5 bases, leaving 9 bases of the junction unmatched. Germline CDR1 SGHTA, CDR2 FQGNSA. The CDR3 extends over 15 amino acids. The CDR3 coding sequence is TGTGCCAGCAGCCAATCCGGGACAGTAAAAGAGACCCAGTACTTC. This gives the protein CASSQSGTVKETQYF. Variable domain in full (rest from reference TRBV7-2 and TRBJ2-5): GAGVSQSPSNKVTEKGKDVELRCDPISGHTALYWYRQSLGQGLEFLIYFQGNSAPDKSGLPSDRFSAERTGGSVSTLTIQRTQQEDSAVYLCASSQSGTVKETQYFGPGTRLLVL.

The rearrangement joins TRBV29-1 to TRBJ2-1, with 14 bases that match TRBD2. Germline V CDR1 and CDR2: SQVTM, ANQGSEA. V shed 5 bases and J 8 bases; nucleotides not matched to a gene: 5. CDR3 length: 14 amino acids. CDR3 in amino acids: CSVHGTSGSDEQFF. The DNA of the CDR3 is TGCAGCGTTCATGGGACTAGCGGGAGTGATGAGCAGTTCTTC.